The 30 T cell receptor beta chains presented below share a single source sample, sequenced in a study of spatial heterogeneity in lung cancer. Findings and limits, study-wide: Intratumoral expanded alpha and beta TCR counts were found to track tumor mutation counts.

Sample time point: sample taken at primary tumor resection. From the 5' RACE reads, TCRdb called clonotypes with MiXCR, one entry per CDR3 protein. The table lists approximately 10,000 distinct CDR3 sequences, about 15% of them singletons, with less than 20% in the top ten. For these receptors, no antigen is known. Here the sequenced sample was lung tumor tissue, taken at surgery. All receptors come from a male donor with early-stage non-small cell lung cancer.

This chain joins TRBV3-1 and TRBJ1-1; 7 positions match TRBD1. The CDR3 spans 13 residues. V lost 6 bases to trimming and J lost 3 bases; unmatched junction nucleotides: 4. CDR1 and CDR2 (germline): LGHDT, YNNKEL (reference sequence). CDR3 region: CASRRDRYTEAFF. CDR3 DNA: TGTGCCAGCAGACGGGACAGATACACTGAAGCTTTCTTT.

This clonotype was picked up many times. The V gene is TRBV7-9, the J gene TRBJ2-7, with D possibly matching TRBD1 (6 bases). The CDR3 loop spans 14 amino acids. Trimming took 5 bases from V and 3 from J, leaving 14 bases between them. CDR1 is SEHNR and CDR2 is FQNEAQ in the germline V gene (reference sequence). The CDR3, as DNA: TGTGCCAGCAGCCCATCTACAGGGAACTACGAGCAGTACTTC. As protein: CASSPSTGNYEQYF.

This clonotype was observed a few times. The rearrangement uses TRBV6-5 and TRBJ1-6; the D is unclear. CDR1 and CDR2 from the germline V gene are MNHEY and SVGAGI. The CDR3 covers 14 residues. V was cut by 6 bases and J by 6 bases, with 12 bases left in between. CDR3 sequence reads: CASSPGPFNSPLHF. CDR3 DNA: TGTGCCAGCAGCCCCGGACCTTTTAATTCACCCCTCCACTTT.

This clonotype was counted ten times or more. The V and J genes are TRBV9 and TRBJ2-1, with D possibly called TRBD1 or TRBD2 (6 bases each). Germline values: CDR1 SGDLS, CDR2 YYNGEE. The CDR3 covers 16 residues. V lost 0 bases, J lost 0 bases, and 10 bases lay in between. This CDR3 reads CASSVEGGSSYNEQFF. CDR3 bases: TGTGCCAGCAGCGTAGAGGGGGGAAGCTCCTACAATGAGCAGTTCTTC.

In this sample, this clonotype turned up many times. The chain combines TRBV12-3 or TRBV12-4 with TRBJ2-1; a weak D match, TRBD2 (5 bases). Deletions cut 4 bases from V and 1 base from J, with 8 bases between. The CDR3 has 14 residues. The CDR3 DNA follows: TGTGCCAGCAGTTCCGACTATTCCTACAATGAGCAGTTCTTC. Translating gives CASSSDYSYNEQFF.

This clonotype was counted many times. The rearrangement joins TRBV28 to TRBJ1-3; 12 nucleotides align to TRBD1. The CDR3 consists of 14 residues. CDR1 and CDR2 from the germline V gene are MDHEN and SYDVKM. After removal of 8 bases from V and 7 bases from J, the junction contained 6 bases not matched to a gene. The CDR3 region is CASLRDRGRNTIYF. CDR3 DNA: TGTGCCAGCCTCCGGGACAGGGGGCGGAACACCATATATTTT.

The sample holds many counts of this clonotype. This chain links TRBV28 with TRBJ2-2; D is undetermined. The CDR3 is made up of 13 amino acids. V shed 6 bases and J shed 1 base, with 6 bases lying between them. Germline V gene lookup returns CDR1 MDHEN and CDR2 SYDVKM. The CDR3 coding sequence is TGTGCCAGCAGGGACGGGAACACCGGGGAGCTGTTTTTT. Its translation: CASRDGNTGELFF. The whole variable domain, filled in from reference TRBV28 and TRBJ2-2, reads DVKVTQSSRYLVKRTGEKVFLECVQDMDHENMFWYRQDPGLGLRLIYFSYDVKMKEKGDIPEGYSVSREKKERFSLILESASTNQTSMYLCASRDGNTGELFFGEGSRLTVL.

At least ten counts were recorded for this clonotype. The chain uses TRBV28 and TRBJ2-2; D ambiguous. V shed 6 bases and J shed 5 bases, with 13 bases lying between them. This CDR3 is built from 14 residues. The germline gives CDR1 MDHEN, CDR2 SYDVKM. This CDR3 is CASSLVGPTGELFF. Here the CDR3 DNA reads TGTGCCAGCAGCTTAGTGGGTCCGACCGGGGAGCTGTTTTTT.

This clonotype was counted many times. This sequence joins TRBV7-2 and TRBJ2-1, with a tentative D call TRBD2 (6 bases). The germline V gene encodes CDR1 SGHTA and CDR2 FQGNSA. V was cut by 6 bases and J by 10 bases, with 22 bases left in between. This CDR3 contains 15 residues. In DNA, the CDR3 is TGTGCCAGCAGGCTTGGGGGGTCGGGAACCCAGGAGCAGTTCTTC. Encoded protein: CASRLGGSGTQEQFF.

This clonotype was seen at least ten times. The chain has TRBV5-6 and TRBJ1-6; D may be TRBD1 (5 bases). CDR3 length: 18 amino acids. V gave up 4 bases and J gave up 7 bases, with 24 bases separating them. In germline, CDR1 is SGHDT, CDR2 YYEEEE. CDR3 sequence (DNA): TGTGCCAGCAGCGGCGGGGACGGGATCGGTAGCAGAAATTCACCCCTCCACTTT. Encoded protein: CASSGGDGIGSRNSPLHF.

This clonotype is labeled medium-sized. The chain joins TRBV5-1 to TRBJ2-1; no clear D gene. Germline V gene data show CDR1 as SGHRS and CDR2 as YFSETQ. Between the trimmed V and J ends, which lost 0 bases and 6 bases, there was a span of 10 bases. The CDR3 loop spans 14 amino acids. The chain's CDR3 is CASSLGTGINEQFF. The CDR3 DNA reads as TGCGCCAGCAGCTTGGGGACGGGTATCAATGAGCAGTTCTTC.

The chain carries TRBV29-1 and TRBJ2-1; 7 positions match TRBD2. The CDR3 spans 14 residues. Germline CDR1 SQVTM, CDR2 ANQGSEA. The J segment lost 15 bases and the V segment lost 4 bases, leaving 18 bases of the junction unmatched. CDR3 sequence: CSVGIFTYWTSRFF. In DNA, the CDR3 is TGCAGCGTTGGGATATTTACCTACTGGACTAGTAGGTTCTTC.

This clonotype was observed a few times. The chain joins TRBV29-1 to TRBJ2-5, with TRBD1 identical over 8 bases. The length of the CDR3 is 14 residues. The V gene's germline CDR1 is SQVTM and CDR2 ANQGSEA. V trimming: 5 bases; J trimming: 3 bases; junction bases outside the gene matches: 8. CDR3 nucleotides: TGCAGCGTTCTCCCCGGGACAGGCGAAGAGACCCAGTACTTC. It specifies CSVLPGTGEETQYF.

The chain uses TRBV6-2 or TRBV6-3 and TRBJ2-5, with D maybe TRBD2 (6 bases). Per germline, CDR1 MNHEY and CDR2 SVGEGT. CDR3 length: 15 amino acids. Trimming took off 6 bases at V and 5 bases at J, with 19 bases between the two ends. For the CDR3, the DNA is TGTGCCAGCAGCCCCTCACGGGGGATCAGTGAGACCCAGTACTTC. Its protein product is CASSPSRGISETQYF.

The CDR3 here is CASSLAGAGEYYEQYF. CDR3 nucleotide sequence: TGCGCCAGCAGCTTGGCCGGGGCAGGGGAATACTACGAGCAGTACTTC. This chain joins TRBV5-1 and TRBJ2-7; the D gene is possibly TRBD1 (6 bases). The germline CDR1 and CDR2 sequences are SGHRS and YFSETQ. V was clipped by 0 bases and J by 3 bases, with 16 bases between them. The CDR3 loop spans 16 amino acids.

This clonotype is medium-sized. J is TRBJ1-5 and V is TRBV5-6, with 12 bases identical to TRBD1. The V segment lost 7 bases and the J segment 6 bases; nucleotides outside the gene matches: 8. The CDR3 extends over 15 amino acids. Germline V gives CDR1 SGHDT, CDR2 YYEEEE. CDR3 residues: CASSRDRGLSQPQHF. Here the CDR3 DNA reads TGTGCCAGCTCGAGGGACAGGGGGCTTAGTCAGCCCCAGCATTTT.

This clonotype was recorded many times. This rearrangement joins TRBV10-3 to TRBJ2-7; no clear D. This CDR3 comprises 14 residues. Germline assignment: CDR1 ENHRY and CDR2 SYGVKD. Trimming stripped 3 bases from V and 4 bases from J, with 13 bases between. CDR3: CAISDDPPAYEQYF. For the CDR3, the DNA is TGTGCCATCAGTGATGACCCTCCCGCTTACGAGCAGTACTTC.

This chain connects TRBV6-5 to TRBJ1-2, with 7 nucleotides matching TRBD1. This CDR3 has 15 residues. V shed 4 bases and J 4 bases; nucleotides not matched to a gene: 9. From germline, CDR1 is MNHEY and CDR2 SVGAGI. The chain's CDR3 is CASSFNRGLIYGYTF. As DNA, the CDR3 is TGTGCCAGCAGTTTCAACAGGGGATTGATCTATGGCTACACCTTC.

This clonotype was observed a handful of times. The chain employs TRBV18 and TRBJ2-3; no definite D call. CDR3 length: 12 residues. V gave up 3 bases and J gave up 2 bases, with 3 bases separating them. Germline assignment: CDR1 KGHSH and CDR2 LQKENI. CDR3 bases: TGTGCCAGCTCACCGAACACAGATACGCAGTATTTT. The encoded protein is CASSPNTDTQYF.

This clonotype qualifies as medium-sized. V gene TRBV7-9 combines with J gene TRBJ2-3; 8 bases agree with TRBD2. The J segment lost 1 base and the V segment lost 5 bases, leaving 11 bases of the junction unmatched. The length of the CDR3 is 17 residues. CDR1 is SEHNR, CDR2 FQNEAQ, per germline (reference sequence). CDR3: CASSKGGGTSGTDTQYF. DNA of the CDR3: TGTGCCAGCAGCAAGGGCGGGGGGACCTCGGGCACAGATACGCAGTATTTT.

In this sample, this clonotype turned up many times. The CDR3 protein is CATSREGEINTGELFF. CDR3 DNA sequence: TGTGCCACCAGCAGAGAGGGGGAAATTAACACCGGGGAGCTGTTTTTT. The chain is built from TRBV15 and TRBJ2-2; tentatively, D is TRBD1 or TRBD2 (5 bases each). The germline V gene encodes CDR1 LNHNV and CDR2 YYDKDF (reference sequence). V was trimmed by 0 bases and J by 2 bases, leaving 10 bases between them. CDR3 length: 16 amino acids.

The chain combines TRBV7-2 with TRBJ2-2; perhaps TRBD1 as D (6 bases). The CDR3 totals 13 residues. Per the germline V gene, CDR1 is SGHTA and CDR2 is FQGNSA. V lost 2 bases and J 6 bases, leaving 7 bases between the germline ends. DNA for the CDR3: TGTGCCAGCAGCTTACACAGGGCCGGGGAGCTGTTTTTT. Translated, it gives CASSLHRAGELFF.

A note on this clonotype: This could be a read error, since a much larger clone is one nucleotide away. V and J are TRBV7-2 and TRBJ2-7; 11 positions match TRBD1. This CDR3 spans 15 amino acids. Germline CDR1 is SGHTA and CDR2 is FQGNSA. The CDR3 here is CASSPRTGGAYEQCF. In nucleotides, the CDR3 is TGTGCCAGCAGCCCTCGGACAGGGGGCGCCTACGAGCAGTGCTTC.

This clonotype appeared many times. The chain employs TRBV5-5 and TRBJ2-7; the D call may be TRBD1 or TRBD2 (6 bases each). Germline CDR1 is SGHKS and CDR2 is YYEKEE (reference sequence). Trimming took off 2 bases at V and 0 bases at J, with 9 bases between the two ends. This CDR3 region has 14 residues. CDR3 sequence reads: CASSFPGASYEQYF. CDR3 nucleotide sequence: TGTGCCAGCAGCTTTCCGGGGGCCTCCTACGAGCAGTACTTC.

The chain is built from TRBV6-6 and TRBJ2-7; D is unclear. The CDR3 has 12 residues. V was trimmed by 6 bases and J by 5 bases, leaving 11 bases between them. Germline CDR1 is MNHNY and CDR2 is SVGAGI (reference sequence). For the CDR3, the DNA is TGTGCCAGCAGCCCACAACCAGACGAGCAGTACTTC. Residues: CASSPQPDEQYF.

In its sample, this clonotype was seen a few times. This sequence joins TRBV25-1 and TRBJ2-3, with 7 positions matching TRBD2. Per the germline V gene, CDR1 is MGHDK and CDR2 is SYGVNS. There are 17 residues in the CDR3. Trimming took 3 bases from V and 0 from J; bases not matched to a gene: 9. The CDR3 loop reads CASSDSRLAASTDTQYF. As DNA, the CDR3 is TGTGCCAGCAGTGATTCCCGACTAGCAGCTAGCACAGATACGCAGTATTTT.

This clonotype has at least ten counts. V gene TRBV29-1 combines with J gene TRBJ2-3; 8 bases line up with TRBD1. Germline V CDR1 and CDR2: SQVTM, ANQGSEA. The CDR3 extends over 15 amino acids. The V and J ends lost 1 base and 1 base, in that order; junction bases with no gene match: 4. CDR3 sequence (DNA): TGCAGCGTTGAAGGGGGGACAGGAGGCACAGATACGCAGTATTTT. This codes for CSVEGGTGGTDTQYF.

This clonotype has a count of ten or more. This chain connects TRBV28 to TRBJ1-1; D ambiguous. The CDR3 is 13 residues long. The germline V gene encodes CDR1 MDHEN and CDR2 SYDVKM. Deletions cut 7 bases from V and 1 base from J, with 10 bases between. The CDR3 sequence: CASTSWPNTEAFF. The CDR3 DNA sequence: TGTGCCAGCACCTCTTGGCCGAACACTGAAGCTTTCTTT. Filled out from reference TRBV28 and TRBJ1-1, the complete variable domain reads DVKVTQSSRYLVKRTGEKVFLECVQDMDHENMFWYRQDPGLGLRLIYFSYDVKMKEKGDIPEGYSVSREKKERFSLILESASTNQTSMYLCASTSWPNTEAFFGQGTRLTVV.

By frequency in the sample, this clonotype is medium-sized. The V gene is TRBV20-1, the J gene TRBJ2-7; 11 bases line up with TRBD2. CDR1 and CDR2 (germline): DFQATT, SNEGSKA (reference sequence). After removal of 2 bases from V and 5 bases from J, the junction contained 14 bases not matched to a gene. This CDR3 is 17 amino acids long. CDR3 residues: CSARSGLLAGVRNEQYF. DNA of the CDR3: TGCAGTGCTAGATCTGGCCTACTAGCGGGAGTAAGGAACGAGCAGTACTTC.

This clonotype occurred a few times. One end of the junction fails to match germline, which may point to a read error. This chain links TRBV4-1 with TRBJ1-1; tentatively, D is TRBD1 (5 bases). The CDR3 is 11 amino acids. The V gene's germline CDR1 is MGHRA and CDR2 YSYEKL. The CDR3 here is CASSHRDLHSF. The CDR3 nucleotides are TGCGCCAGCAGCCATAGGGACCTCCACTCGTTT.